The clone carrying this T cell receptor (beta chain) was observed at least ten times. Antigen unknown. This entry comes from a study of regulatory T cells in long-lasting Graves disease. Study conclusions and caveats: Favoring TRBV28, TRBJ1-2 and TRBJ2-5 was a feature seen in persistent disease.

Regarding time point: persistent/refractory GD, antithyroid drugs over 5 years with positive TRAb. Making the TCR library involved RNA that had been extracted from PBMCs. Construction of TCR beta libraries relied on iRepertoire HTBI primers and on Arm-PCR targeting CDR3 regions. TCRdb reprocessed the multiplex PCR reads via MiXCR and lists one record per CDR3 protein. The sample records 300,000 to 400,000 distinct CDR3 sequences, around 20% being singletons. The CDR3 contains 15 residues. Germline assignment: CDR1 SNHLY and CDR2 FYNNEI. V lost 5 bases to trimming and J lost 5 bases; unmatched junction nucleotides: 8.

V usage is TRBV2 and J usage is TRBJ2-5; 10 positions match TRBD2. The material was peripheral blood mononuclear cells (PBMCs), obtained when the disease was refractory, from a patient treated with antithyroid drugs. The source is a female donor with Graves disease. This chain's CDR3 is CASSPGASGSETQYF. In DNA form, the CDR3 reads TGTGCCAGCAGTCCTGGGGCTAGCGGGAGTGAGACCCAGTACTTC.